These 10 T cell receptor beta chains were all obtained from the same sample, sequenced in a study of beta chain features in type 1 diabetes. Expressed TCRB transcripts were sequenced, since all the RNA that had been isolated was reverse transcribed. The protocol was immunoSEQ multiplex PCR, while the TCRdb copy is restricted to in-frame clones and leaves out a portion. The data hold about 900,000 clones, with 15% to 20% observed a single time. Sequenced material: naive CD4+ T cells from blood. All receptors derive from a young woman in good health.

This clone was counted between two and nine times. The sample contains more than one DNA sequence encoding this CDR3. CDR3 residues: CASSLGGSNEQFF. In DNA form, the CDR3 reads TGCGCCAGCAGCTTGGGCGGGAGCAATGAGCAGTTCTTC. This rearrangement joins TRBV5-1 to TRBJ2-1; 7 nucleotides align to TRBD2. Germline V CDR1 and CDR2: SGHRS, YFSETQ. V dropped 0 bases and J dropped 6; count of bases not matched to a gene: 0. The CDR3 has 13 amino acids. Complete variable domain (other parts from reference TRBV5-1 and TRBJ2-1): KAGVTQTPRYLIKTRGQQVTLSCSPISGHRSVSWYQQTPGQGLQFLFEYFSETQRNKGNFPGRFSGRQFSNSRSEMNVSTLELGDSALYLCASSLGGSNEQFFGPGTRLTVL.

This chain connects TRBV4-2 to TRBJ1-1; D is ambiguous. With 0 bases removed from V and 0 bases from J, the gap between germline ends came to 11 bases. This CDR3 spans 16 amino acids. Germline V gene data show CDR1 as LGHNA and CDR2 as YNFKEQ. Here the CDR3 DNA reads TGTGCCAGCAGCCAAGATTTAACGATACTGAACACTGAAGCTTTCTTT. Protein: CASSQDLTILNTEAFF.

The V gene is TRBV7-2, the J gene TRBJ2-3, with D hard to call. CDR3 length equals 14 residues. Germline lookup yields CDR1 SGHTA and CDR2 FQGNSA. Deletions cut 2 bases from V and 5 bases from J, with 11 bases between. CDR3 bases: TGTGCCAGCAGCTTAAGTCATGGCGGAGATACGCAGTATTTT. Translation: CASSLSHGGDTQYF.

As to this clone: Additional DNA sequences in this sample encode the identical CDR3. The chain joins TRBV7-3 to TRBJ2-3; D is possibly TRBD1 (5 bases). The ends were cut back, 4 bases at V and 2 bases at J, with 10 bases in the middle. The CDR3 loop spans 14 amino acids. Looked up from germline, CDR1 is SGHTA and CDR2 is FQGTGA. The CDR3 sequence is CASSSSGATDTQYF. The CDR3 DNA follows: TGTGCCAGCAGCTCGAGTGGGGCCACAGATACGCAGTATTTT.

The V call is TRBV9, the J call TRBJ2-5; no clear D. CDR3 length equals 16 residues. Trimming stripped 0 bases from V and 1 base from J, with 13 bases between. CDR1 is SGDLS, CDR2 YYNGEE, per germline. The chain's CDR3 is CASSVGPVGGQETQYF. The CDR3 region has the DNA TGTGCCAGCAGCGTAGGCCCCGTGGGTGGCCAAGAGACCCAGTACTTC.

This clone occurred a few times. J is TRBJ1-5 and V is TRBV2; D gene unclear. The V gene lost 6 bases and the J gene lost 7 bases, with 13 bases spanning the gap. The CDR3 length is 13 residues. The germline gives CDR1 SNHLY, CDR2 FYNNEI. The DNA of the CDR3 is TGTGCCAGCAGCAGAGGTCCCAACCAGCCCCAGCATTTT. Amino acid sequence: CASSRGPNQPQHF.

This clone was observed a handful of times. The chain has TRBV6-1 and TRBJ2-2; no clear D gene. The V end lost 4 bases, the J end lost 2 bases, and 8 bases lay between the germline ends. CDR3 length: 14 residues. Germline V gene data show CDR1 as MNHNS and CDR2 as SASEGT. CDR3 coding DNA: TGTGCCAGCAGTGTTCCGCCCAACACCGGGGAGCTGTTTTTT. This translates into CASSVPPNTGELFF.

This clone was found a few times. V gene TRBV18 combines with J gene TRBJ1-5; a weak D match, TRBD1 (6 bases). V was trimmed by 6 bases and J by 6 bases, leaving 12 bases between them. CDR1 is KGHSH and CDR2 is LQKENI in the germline V gene. CDR3 length equals 13 residues. The CDR3 loop is CASSEQGGQPQHF. The CDR3 region has the DNA TGTGCCAGCTCCGAACAGGGCGGTCAGCCCCAGCATTTT. The full variable domain, rest sourced from reference TRBV18 and TRBJ1-5, is NAGVMQNPRHLVRRRGQEARLRCSPMKGHSHVYWYRQLPEEGLKFMVYLQKENIIDESGMPKERFSAEFPKEGPSILRIQQVVRGDSAAYFCASSEQGGQPQHFGDGTRLSIL.

The rearrangement links TRBV29-1 to TRBJ2-7, with D tentatively TRBD1 (6 bases). Germline V gene data show CDR1 as SQVTM and CDR2 as ANQGSEA. With 6 bases removed from V and 0 bases from J, the gap between germline ends came to 12 bases. The CDR3 sequence is 13 residues long. CDR3 DNA: TGCAGCGTCCGTCAGGGGAGCTCCTACGAGCAGTACTTC. Translated, it gives CSVRQGSSYEQYF.

A remark on this clone: Distinct nucleotide sequences in the sample also encode this CDR3. This rearrangement joins TRBV9 to TRBJ1-1; D unresolved. V was trimmed by 2 bases and J by 1 base, leaving 6 bases between them. This CDR3 contains 13 residues. The germline V gene has CDR1 SGDLS and CDR2 YYNGEE. The CDR3 reads CASSVDTNTEAFF. CDR3 nucleotides: TGTGCCAGCAGCGTCGATACGAACACTGAAGCTTTCTTT.